These 25 T cell receptor beta chains originate from one sample sequenced in a study of pediatric ulcerative colitis. Profiled with immunoSEQ multiplex PCR; TCRdb holds only in-frame clones, not every one. Of more than 50,000 clones in the sample, just over 75% were seen once. The sequenced sample was blood. The receptors shown here come from a boy aged 10-17 years with moderate ulcerative colitis.

The chain employs TRBV27 and TRBJ2-2; 7 bases match TRBD1. The CDR3 contains 13 residues. Germline V gene sequence: CDR1 MNHEY, CDR2 SMNVEV (reference sequence). V shed 5 bases, J shed 6 bases, and the junction held 3 bases outside the gene matches. The CDR3 DNA sequence: TGTGCCAGCAGTACAGACAGGGCCGGGGAGCTGTTTTTT. As protein: CASSTDRAGELFF.

The chain uses TRBV18 and TRBJ1-1; TRBD1 agrees at 9 bases. The CDR3 is made up of 13 amino acids. Trimming cost V 5 bases and J 7 bases; bases outside gene matches: 5. Germline V gene lookup returns CDR1 KGHSH and CDR2 LQKENI. CDR3 nucleotides: TGTGCCAGCTCATTCGGACAGGGGAATGAAGCTTTCTTT. Residues: CASSFGQGNEAFF. Based on the CDR3 plus reference TRBV18 and TRBJ1-1, the full variable domain is NAGVMQNPRHLVRRRGQEARLRCSPMKGHSHVYWYRQLPEEGLKFMVYLQKENIIDESGMPKERFSAEFPKEGPSILRIQQVVRGDSAAYFCASSFGQGNEAFFGQGTRLTVV.

J is TRBJ2-7 and V is TRBV7-3; weak D call: TRBD2 (7 bases). Germline V CDR1 and CDR2: SGHTA, FQGTGA. The CDR3 extends over 15 amino acids. The V gene lost 5 bases and the J gene lost 6 bases, with 20 bases spanning the gap. The CDR3 is CASSPGGGSRGEQYF. The CDR3 bases are TGTGCCAGCAGCCCGGGGGGCGGTTCTAGGGGCGAGCAGTACTTC.

The chain uses TRBV5-1 and TRBJ2-5, with 11 bases identical to TRBD1. In germline, CDR1 is SGHRS, CDR2 YFSETQ. V shed 7 bases, J shed 5 bases, and the junction held 4 bases outside the gene matches. This CDR3 comprises 13 residues. The CDR3 DNA reads as TGCGCCAGCGGACAGGGGGCCGGTGAGACCCAGTACTTC. Translated: CASGQGAGETQYF.

CDR3 nucleotide sequence: TGTGCCAGCAGTTACTCGGGGCGGATGAACACTGAAGCTTTCTTT. It codes for CASSYSGRMNTEAFF. The genes are TRBV6-5 and TRBJ1-1; D perhaps matches TRBD1 (5 bases). The V gene's germline CDR1 is MNHEY and CDR2 SVGAGI. The CDR3 loop spans 15 amino acids. Trimming stripped 0 bases from V and 0 bases from J, with 8 bases between.

The rearrangement joins TRBV9 to TRBJ2-7; 9 bases fit TRBD1. There are 17 residues in the CDR3. Per germline, CDR1 SGDLS and CDR2 YYNGEE. V shed 3 bases and J 2 bases; nucleotides not matched to a gene: 12. The CDR3 DNA reads as TGTGCCAGCAGCGGAGCTTCCCGGGGGGACAGGGCCTACGAGCAGTACTTC. Its protein product is CASSGASRGDRAYEQYF.

This clone has a handful of counts. The rearrangement links TRBV5-1 to TRBJ1-4; 7 nucleotides line up with TRBD1. CDR1 SGHRS and CDR2 YFSETQ come from the germline V gene. Trimming took 5 bases from V and 7 from J; bases not matched to a gene: 11. The CDR3 extends over 15 amino acids. The CDR3 nucleotides read TGCGCCAGCAGTTTACACAGGCGACAGGGTGAAAAACTGTTTTTT. This sequence encodes CASSLHRRQGEKLFF. Full variable domain (remainder filled in from reference TRBV5-1 and TRBJ1-4): KAGVTQTPRYLIKTRGQQVTLSCSPISGHRSVSWYQQTPGQGLQFLFEYFSETQRNKGNFPGRFSGRQFSNSRSEMNVSTLELGDSALYLCASSLHRRQGEKLFFGSGTQLSVL.

J is TRBJ1-5 and V is TRBV6-1; D possibly corresponds to TRBD1 (5 bases). The CDR3 totals 15 residues. The V gene lost 4 bases and the J gene lost 7 bases, with 17 bases spanning the gap. CDR1 and CDR2 (germline): MNHNS, SASEGT. The CDR3 DNA sequence: TGTGCCAGCAGTGGATGGGGCAGGCTAGGACAGCCCCAGCATTTT. This sequence encodes CASSGWGRLGQPQHF.

This chain joins TRBV6-5 and TRBJ1-5; the D gene is possibly TRBD1 (5 bases). The V end was cut by 7 bases, the J end by 7 bases, with 14 bases between. This CDR3 has 13 residues. Looked up from germline, CDR1 is MNHEY and CDR2 is SVGAGI. CDR3 sequence reads: CASNSGRGQPQHF. CDR3 in DNA: TGTGCCAGCAACAGCGGCCGGGGGCAGCCCCAGCATTTT.

The V and J genes are TRBV5-1 and TRBJ2-5; weak D call: TRBD1 (6 bases). The CDR3 is 16 residues long. V gave up 3 bases and J gave up 2 bases, with 17 bases separating them. Germline V CDR1 and CDR2: SGHRS, YFSETQ. The CDR3 region has the DNA TGCGCCAGCAGCTCGGTGATGGGGGCGAAACAAGAGACCCAGTACTTC. Translating it yields CASSSVMGAKQETQYF.

This clone came up a few times. The chain has TRBV7-9 and TRBJ1-5; TRBD1 matches at 7 bases. Germline loops: CDR1 SEHNR, CDR2 FQNEAQ (reference sequence). The junction had 19 bases not matched to a gene; V was cut back by 7 bases and J by 4 bases. CDR3 length: 18 residues. The CDR3 reads CASITGTDSLRANQPQHF. Here the CDR3 DNA reads TGTGCCAGCATAACCGGGACAGACAGCCTTAGGGCTAATCAGCCCCAGCATTTT.

The gene calls are TRBV15 and TRBJ2-5, with 12 bases identical to TRBD2. Germline assignment: CDR1 LNHNV and CDR2 YYDKDF (reference sequence). The J segment lost 0 bases and the V segment lost 1 base, leaving 0 bases of the junction unmatched. The CDR3 is 16 residues long. CDR3 loop: CATSRGTSGDQETQYF. DNA for the CDR3: TGTGCCACCAGCAGAGGGACTAGCGGGGACCAAGAGACCCAGTACTTC.

The chain has TRBV6-5 and TRBJ1-1; perhaps TRBD1 as D (5 bases). The CDR3 has 15 residues. V dropped 2 bases and J dropped 0 bases, with 10 bases sitting between them. Germline CDR1 is MNHEY and CDR2 is SVGAGI. CDR3 amino acids: CASSYTRDLNTEAFF. The CDR3 DNA follows: TGTGCCAGCAGTTACACACGGGACCTGAACACTGAAGCTTTCTTT.

This clone was detected a few times. The chain carries TRBV19 and TRBJ1-5; 10 positions match TRBD1. V lost 5 bases, J lost 3 bases, and 4 bases stayed unmatched. The germline CDR1 and CDR2 sequences are LNHDA and SQIVND (reference sequence). The CDR3 covers 15 residues. Here the CDR3 reads CASSSTGGHNQPQHF. The DNA of the CDR3 is TGTGCCAGTAGTTCGACAGGGGGCCACAATCAGCCCCAGCATTTT.

The CDR3 region has the DNA TGTGCCAGCAGCCCAACCAGGGTGGCCTACAATGAGCAGTTCTTC. It translates to CASSPTRVAYNEQFF. The chain is built from TRBV7-3 and TRBJ2-1; weak D call: TRBD1 (5 bases). The CDR3 has 15 amino acids. The germline V gene encodes CDR1 SGHTA and CDR2 FQGTGA. The ends were cut back, 5 bases at V and 2 bases at J, with 13 bases in the middle.

The J gene is TRBJ1-1, the V gene TRBV9, with D possibly being TRBD1 (5 bases). Per germline, CDR1 SGDLS and CDR2 YYNGEE. Trimming shortened V by 2 bases and J by 7 bases, and 18 bases separated the two germline ends. There are 15 residues in the CDR3. CDR3 sequence reads: CASSVGRTRRGEAFF. Here the CDR3 DNA reads TGTGCCAGCAGCGTCGGCAGGACCCGGAGGGGTGAAGCTTTCTTT.

This chain connects TRBV19 to TRBJ2-7, with 11 bases identical to TRBD2. CDR3 length: 16 amino acids. Germline-derived CDR1 and CDR2 are LNHDA and SQIVND (reference sequence). The junction had 8 bases not matched to a gene; V was cut back by 4 bases and J by 3 bases. The CDR3 nucleotides read TGTGCCAGTAGTACTGGACCGGGACTAGCGGACTACGAGCAGTACTTC. It yields the protein CASSTGPGLADYEQYF.

The chain uses TRBV4-1 and TRBJ1-6; D is uncertain. The CDR3 loop spans 15 amino acids. CDR1 and CDR2 from the germline V gene are MGHRA and YSYEKL. Trimming took off 4 bases at V and 7 bases at J, with 14 bases between the two ends. The CDR3 protein is CASSPADPRNSPLHF. CDR3 coding DNA: TGCGCCAGCAGCCCCGCTGATCCACGGAATTCACCCCTCCACTTT.

The chain employs TRBV27 and TRBJ2-7; TRBD1 is a possible D gene (5 bases). The ends were cut back, 1 base at V and 5 bases at J, with 18 bases in the middle. Germline V CDR1 and CDR2: MNHEY, SMNVEV (reference sequence). The CDR3 length is 16 residues. CDR3 loop: CASSLFARVAPHEQYF. The CDR3 DNA is TGTGCCAGCAGTTTATTCGCCAGGGTGGCACCCCACGAGCAGTACTTC.

The V gene is TRBV19, the J gene TRBJ2-1; 8 bases match TRBD2. The germline V gene encodes CDR1 LNHDA and CDR2 SQIVND (reference sequence). The CDR3 spans 16 residues. V lost 6 bases and J lost 0; bases outside the gene matches: 7. The CDR3 DNA reads as TGTGCCAGTAGGAGAGCGGGGGCCATCTCCTACAATGAGCAGTTCTTC. As protein: CASRRAGAISYNEQFF. Looking up the rest from reference TRBV19 and TRBJ2-1 gives the full variable domain: DGGITQSPKYLFRKEGQNVTLSCEQNLNHDAMYWYRQDPGQGLRLIYYSQIVNDFQKGDIAEGYSVSREKKESFPLTVTSAQKNPTAFYLCASRRAGAISYNEQFFGPGTRLTVL.

V gene TRBV7-6 combines with J gene TRBJ1-1; D is perhaps TRBD1 (5 bases). CDR3 length: 14 amino acids. Trimming removed 0 bases at V and 0 bases at J, with 5 bases between. Germline assignment: CDR1 SGHVS and CDR2 FNYEAQ. CDR3 in amino acids: CASSLAGVNTEAFF. The CDR3 nucleotides read TGTGCCAGCAGCTTAGCAGGGGTGAACACTGAAGCTTTCTTT.

The V gene is TRBV6-1, the J gene TRBJ1-1; D may be TRBD1 (5 bases). V dropped 0 bases and J dropped 4 bases, with 9 bases sitting between them. This CDR3 has 14 residues. Germline CDR1 and CDR2: MNHNS and SASEGT. The CDR3 reads CASSEAGQFTEAFF. As DNA, the CDR3 is TGTGCCAGCAGTGAAGCGGGGCAGTTCACTGAAGCTTTCTTT.

V usage is TRBV6-5 and J usage is TRBJ2-5, with D tentatively TRBD2 (6 bases). The germline V gene has CDR1 MNHEY and CDR2 SVGAGI. The ends were cut back, 4 bases at V and 11 bases at J, with 17 bases in the middle. The CDR3 is 13 residues long. The CDR3 here is CASSFGTPGEQYF. DNA of the CDR3: TGTGCCAGCAGTTTCGGGACTCCTGGGGAGCAGTACTTC.

V usage is TRBV19 and J usage is TRBJ2-7, with unresolved D. Germline assignment: CDR1 LNHDA and CDR2 SQIVND (reference sequence). V lost 4 bases and J 2 bases, leaving 9 bases between the germline ends. This CDR3 has 13 residues. The CDR3 spells CASSKASTYEQYF. CDR3 DNA sequence: TGTGCCAGTAGTAAGGCATCTACCTACGAGCAGTACTTC.

This clone showed up just once. J is TRBJ2-7 and V is TRBV7-8; D ambiguous. The CDR3 length is 12 residues. V lost 1 base, J lost 0 bases, and 1 base lay in between. The V gene's germline CDR1 is SGHVS and CDR2 FQNEAQ. The CDR3 coding sequence is TGTGCCAGCAGCTTAGGCTCCTACGAGCAGTACTTC. This translates into CASSLGSYEQYF.